Listed below are T cell receptor beta chains from one sample, sequenced in a study of blood T cell repertoires in COVID-19. Produced via immunoSEQ multiplex PCR; TCRdb's table is partial and in-frame only. The table includes 300,000 or so clones, around 87% detected once. The sample comprised peripheral blood. The source is a man aged 70 or older with acute or convalescent COVID-19. CDR3s include the opening cysteine and the closing phenylalanine or tryptophan. Fields, in order: V gene, J gene, CDR3 length, clone size, D gene, CDR3 protein, CDR3 DNA. The D gene is left open where the match is weak. Some rows mark clone size as missing; the rest say once, few, many or name a class of expanded clone.

>TRBV4-3|TRBJ2-7|15|once|.
CASSQAPTGTYEQYF
TGCGCCAGCAGCCAAGCCCCTACGGGAACCTACGAGCAGTACTTC
>TRBV28|TRBJ2-7|16|.|TRBD1
CASKSPAGQGIHEQYF
TGTGCCAGCAAGTCACCCGCGGGACAGGGAATCCACGAGCAGTACTTC
>TRBV18|TRBJ2-7|14|.|.
CASSPGGSSYEQYF
TGTGCCAGCTCACCCGGAGGGAGCTCCTACGAGCAGTACTTC
>TRBV6-2/TRBV6-3|TRBJ1-5|16|.|TRBD1
CASSYLGLGGDQPQHF
TGTGCCAGCAGTTACCTCGGGTTAGGGGGCGATCAGCCCCAGCATTTT
>TRBV28|TRBJ2-6|16|.|.
CASSFAERRKANVLTF
TGTGCCAGCAGTTTTGCAGAGCGAAGGAAGGCCAACGTCCTGACTTTC
>TRBV5-4|TRBJ2-1|16|.|TRBD2
CASSLFVTSGSNEQFF
TGTGCCAGCAGCTTGTTCGTGACTAGCGGGTCTAATGAGCAGTTCTTC
>TRBV6-4|TRBJ2-7|17|once|TRBD1
CASLRPCGQVSSYEQYF
TGTGCCAGCCTTAGACCTTGCGGACAGGTGAGCTCCTACGAGCAGTACTTC
>TRBV4-3|TRBJ2-5|16|.|TRBD2
CASSQDWLAGVETQYF
TGCGCCAGCAGCCAAGATTGGCTAGCGGGAGTAGAGACCCAGTACTTC
>TRBV3-1/TRBV3-2|TRBJ2-3|15|.|.
CASSLSGTSTDTQYF
TGTGCCAGCAGCCTTTCCGGGACTAGCACAGATACGCAGTATTTT
>TRBV4-1|TRBJ1-2|15|.|.
CASSQGQKINYGYTF
TGCGCCAGCAGCCAGGGACAAAAGATTAACTATGGCTACACCTTC
>TRBV7-2|TRBJ1-2|14|.|.
CASSSVNRESGYTF
TGTGCCAGCAGCTCTGTAAATCGGGAGTCCGGCTACACCTTC
>TRBV5-8|TRBJ1-5|15|.|TRBD1
CASSLAGTVNQPQHF
TGTGCCAGCAGCTTGGCCGGGACAGTTAATCAGCCCCAGCATTTT
>TRBV9|TRBJ2-7|13|.|TRBD1
CASSQGQGTEQYF
TGTGCCAGCAGCCAGGGACAGGGAACCGAGCAGTACTTC
>TRBV30|TRBJ2-7|16|once|TRBD2
CAWSDPSGMGGREQYF
TGTGCCTGGAGTGATCCTAGCGGGATGGGGGGGCGAGAGCAGTACTTC
>TRBV15|TRBJ2-1|15|.|TRBD2
CATSSKSGRYNEQFF
TGTGCCACCAGCAGTAAAAGCGGGAGGTACAATGAGCAGTTCTTC
>TRBV4-2|TRBJ2-3|15|.|TRBD1
CASSHGQGQGDTQYF
TGTGCCAGCAGCCATGGACAGGGGCAGGGAGATACGCAGTATTTT
>TRBV27|TRBJ1-5|15|.|.
CASSPALYSNQPQHF
TGTGCCAGTTCGCCAGCGTTATATAGCAATCAGCCCCAGCATTTT
>TRBV30|TRBJ1-4|13|.|.
CAWNLLLREKLFF
TGTGCCTGGAACCTTCTACTTCGAGAAAAACTGTTTTTT
>TRBV6-5|TRBJ2-5|14|.|.
CASSYGQDKETQYF
TGTGCCAGCAGTTACGGTCAGGATAAAGAGACCCAGTACTTC
>TRBV5-1|TRBJ1-2|17|.|TRBD1
CASSWGDRTLGKDGYTF
TGCGCCAGCAGCTGGGGGGACAGGACCCTCGGAAAGGATGGCTACACCTTC
>TRBV18|TRBJ2-7|13|few|.
CASSPELTGEQYF
TGTGCCAGCTCACCAGAATTAACAGGCGAGCAGTACTTC
>TRBV30|TRBJ1-2|13|.|.
CAWSVNRNYGYTF
TGTGCCTGGAGTGTTAACAGAAACTATGGCTACACCTTC
>TRBV28|TRBJ2-3|12|.|.
CASSLRADTQYF
TGTGCCAGCAGTCTTAGAGCAGATACGCAGTATTTT
>TRBV12-3/TRBV12-4|TRBJ1-6|12|.|.
CASSLGGLPLHF
TGTGCCAGCAGTTTAGGAGGGCTGCCCCTCCACTTT
>TRBV12-3/TRBV12-4|TRBJ1-3|13|.|TRBD1
CASSWTGGNTIYF
TGTGCCAGCAGTTGGACAGGAGGAAACACCATATATTTT
>TRBV28|TRBJ1-5|14|.|TRBD1
CASSPQGGNQPQHF
TGTGCCAGCAGCCCCCAGGGGGGCAATCAGCCCCAGCATTTT
>TRBV5-1|TRBJ2-5|16|.|TRBD1
CASSLGGTGPQETQYF
TGCGCCAGCAGCTTGGGGGGGACAGGGCCACAAGAGACCCAGTACTTC
>TRBV19|TRBJ2-1|11|.|.
CASSITREQFF
TGTGCCAGTAGTATAACTAGAGAGCAGTTCTTC
>TRBV2|TRBJ2-1|15|once|.
CASRRGSSSYNEQFF
TGTGCCAGCAGGAGGGGGTCGAGCTCCTACAATGAGCAGTTCTTC
>TRBV5-4|TRBJ2-7|14|.|TRBD2
CASSPGTSGYEQYF
TGTGCCAGCAGCCCAGGGACTAGCGGCTACGAGCAGTACTTC
>TRBV23-1|TRBJ2-2|16|.|TRBD1
CASSQLTGAYTGELFF
TGCGCCAGCAGTCAACTGACAGGGGCGTACACCGGGGAGCTGTTTTTT
>TRBV7-2|TRBJ1-6|13|.|.
CASSPSTGSPLHF
TGTGCCAGCAGTCCTAGCACAGGGTCACCCCTCCACTTT
>TRBV7-2|TRBJ2-7|12|.|.
CASSASAYEQYF
TGTGCCAGCAGCGCCTCAGCCTACGAGCAGTACTTC
>TRBV24-1|TRBJ2-5|16|.|.
CATSIAGTGQVETQYF
TGTGCCACCAGCATAGCGGGGACAGGGCAGGTGGAGACCCAGTACTTC
>TRBV5-1|TRBJ2-3|16|.|.
CASSLEGAAGIDTQYF
TGCGCCAGCAGCTTGGAAGGGGCGGCAGGTATCGATACGCAGTATTTT
>TRBV4-1|TRBJ1-5|16|.|TRBD1
CASSRTLDRRDQPQHF
TGCGCCAGCAGCCGCACCTTGGACAGGCGAGATCAGCCCCAGCATTTT
>TRBV5-6|TRBJ1-1|16|.|.
CASSLRQNLGHTEAFF
TGTGCCAGCAGCTTGAGACAGAACCTCGGCCACACTGAAGCTTTCTTT
>TRBV6-2/TRBV6-3|TRBJ2-5|20|once|TRBD2
CASSYDFLAGGPDTSETQYF
TGTGCCAGCAGTTACGATTTCCTAGCGGGGGGGCCTGATACTTCGGAGACCCAGTACTTC
>TRBV28|TRBJ2-1|16|.|TRBD1
CASSLRDRGGSNEQFF
TGTGCCAGCAGTTTAAGGGACAGGGGAGGGTCCAATGAGCAGTTCTTC
>TRBV19|TRBJ1-2|13|.|.
CASSLAPSYGYTF
TGTGCCAGTAGTCTAGCTCCTAGCTATGGCTACACCTTC
>TRBV5-4|TRBJ2-2|15|.|.
CASSPGTPNTGELFF
TGTGCCAGCAGCCCAGGGACACCGAACACCGGGGAGCTGTTTTTT
>TRBV27|TRBJ2-1|15|.|.
CASSSGGISYNEQFF
TGTGCCAGCAGTTCAGGCGGGATCTCCTACAATGAGCAGTTCTTC
>TRBV3-1/TRBV3-2|TRBJ1-5|14|once|.
CASSQGYSNQPQHF
TGTGCCAGCAGCCAGGGCTATAGCAATCAGCCCCAGCATTTT
>TRBV2|TRBJ1-5|16|.|TRBD1
CASSDSRGFSNQPQHF
TGTGCCAGCAGTGACAGCAGGGGGTTTAGCAATCAGCCCCAGCATTTT
>TRBV28|TRBJ1-5|14|.|TRBD1
CASSLGQGEQPQHF
TGTGCCAGCAGCCTGGGACAGGGAGAGCAGCCCCAGCATTTT
>TRBV6-2/TRBV6-3|TRBJ2-1|15|.|TRBD2
CASSPGLVGRNEQFF
TGTGCCAGCAGTCCCGGACTAGTGGGGAGGAATGAGCAGTTCTTC
>TRBV7-2|TRBJ2-2|15|.|.
CASSLESYGTGELFF
TGTGCCAGCAGCTTAGAGAGTTACGGCACCGGGGAGCTGTTTTTT
>TRBV5-4|TRBJ2-3|16|.|.
CASTPSLGQSTDTQYF
TGTGCCAGCACCCCGTCGCTTGGACAGAGCACAGATACGCAGTATTTT